Following are 14 T cell receptor beta chains from one sample sequenced in a study of T-cell reconstitution after alpha-beta-depleted transplantation in children. Preparation of the TCRbeta library used unique molecular identifiers. TCRdb reanalysed the PCR reads using MiXCR and keeps one entry per CDR3 protein. The repertoire has approximately 210,000 distinct CDR3 sequences, more than 15% of them found once; the top ten carry approximately 40%. This specimen consisted of PBMCs, mostly from graft donor cells, obtained 360 days after TCRalphabeta/CD19-depleted stem cell transplant. These receptors were taken from a male patient aged 2 to 9 who had a stem cell transplant for acute lymphoblastic leukemia, so the T cells may come from the graft donor.

This chain connects TRBV29-1 to TRBJ2-5; D call uncertain. Germline assignment: CDR1 SQVTM and CDR2 ANQGSEA. V shed 7 bases and J shed 5 bases, with 8 bases lying between them. This CDR3 region has 10 residues. The CDR3 nucleotides are TGCAGCGCCCGTTGGGAGACCCAGTACTTC. This translates into CSARWETQYF.

The V gene is TRBV2, the J gene TRBJ1-2; TRBD1 matches at 8 bases. V lost 6 bases, J lost 4 bases, and 4 bases stayed unmatched. The CDR3 is 13 amino acids. The V gene's germline CDR1 is SNHLY and CDR2 FYNNEI. CDR3 region: CASSRGQVYGYTF. In DNA form, the CDR3 reads TGTGCCAGCAGCCGGGGACAGGTCTATGGCTACACCTTC.

In regard to this clonotype: An end of the junction differs from the germline gene, which may be a read error. V is TRBV7-2 and J is TRBJ2-1, with D perhaps assigned TRBD1 or TRBD2 (5 bases each). This CDR3 comprises 17 residues. Germline V gene lookup returns CDR1 SGHTA and CDR2 FQGNSA. The CDR3 protein is CASSPRMSGTGNNELFF. Written as DNA, the CDR3 is TGTGCCAGCAGCCCACGTATGAGTGGGACCGGGAACAATGAGCTGTTCTTC. The complete variable domain, with remaining parts taken from reference TRBV7-2 and TRBJ2-1, reads GAGVSQSPSNKVTEKGKDVELRCDPISGHTALYWYRQSLGQGLEFLIYFQGNSAPDKSGLPSDRFSAERTGGSVSTLTIQRTQQEDSAVYLCASSPRMSGTGNNELFFGPGTRLTVL.

This clonotype has only a few counts. The genes are TRBV5-1 and TRBJ2-2; D call uncertain. In germline, CDR1 is SGHRS, CDR2 YFSETQ. This CDR3 contains 13 residues. With 1 base removed from V and 6 bases from J, the gap between germline ends came to 7 bases. The CDR3 protein is CASSLSLSGELFF. For the CDR3, the DNA is TGCGCCAGCAGCTTGAGTTTGTCCGGGGAGCTGTTTTTT.

The rearrangement joins TRBV12-3 or TRBV12-4 to TRBJ1-3; 8 nucleotides agree with TRBD1. V lost 7 bases to trimming and J lost 4 bases; unmatched junction nucleotides: 9. The CDR3 runs to 15 residues. CDR3 in amino acids: CASTFQGATGNTIYF. CDR3 bases: TGTGCCAGCACCTTTCAGGGGGCGACAGGAAACACCATATATTTT.

This clonotype was counted only a few times. The gene calls are TRBV25-1 and TRBJ2-7; possibly TRBD1 or TRBD2 for D (5 bases each). The CDR3 has 13 residues. The germline V gene has CDR1 MGHDK and CDR2 SYGVNS. Trimming took off 8 bases at V and 7 bases at J, with 18 bases between the two ends. The CDR3 reads CASWAGTAREQYF. DNA of the CDR3: TGTGCCAGCTGGGCCGGGACGGCTCGGGAGCAGTACTTC.

This clonotype was found a few times. The genes are TRBV5-1 and TRBJ1-6; D not resolved. CDR1 SGHRS and CDR2 YFSETQ come from the germline V gene. This CDR3 comprises 18 residues. V lost 2 bases, J lost 0 bases, and 15 bases lay in between. The CDR3 region is CASSLIQEPSSYNSPLHF. Here the CDR3 DNA reads TGCGCCAGCAGCTTAATCCAGGAACCGAGCTCCTATAATTCACCCCTCCACTTT.

The chain joins TRBV27 to TRBJ2-1; 11 bases line up with TRBD2. The V gene's germline CDR1 is MNHEY and CDR2 SMNVEV (reference sequence). V trimming: 6 bases; J trimming: 6 bases; junction bases outside the gene matches: 7. This CDR3 has 15 residues. The CDR3 loop reads CASSPTSGGSNEQFF. Here the CDR3 DNA reads TGTGCCAGCAGCCCTACTAGCGGGGGAAGCAATGAGCAGTTCTTC.

In its sample, this clonotype was seen a few times. This sequence joins TRBV6-2 or TRBV6-3 and TRBJ2-2, with 15 bases aligning to TRBD2. V shed 5 bases and J 6 bases; nucleotides not matched to a gene: 1. The germline V gene has CDR1 MNHEY and CDR2 SVGEGT. This CDR3 spans 15 amino acids. The CDR3 protein is CASSGLAGGAGELFF. The CDR3 bases are TGTGCCAGCAGTGGACTAGCGGGGGGGGCCGGGGAGCTGTTTTTT.

This clonotype was recorded a few times. The V and J genes are TRBV4-3 and TRBJ2-1, with TRBD2 matching 11 bases. J was trimmed by 10 bases and V by 3 bases; bases with no gene match: 17. CDR1 and CDR2 (germline): LGHNA, YSLEER. The CDR3 extends over 18 amino acids. CDR3 coding DNA: TGCGCCAGCAGCCATCTTAGACTAGCGGGAACTGACTTGGTGGAGCAGTTCTTC. It codes for CASSHLRLAGTDLVEQFF.

The chain combines TRBV12-3 or TRBV12-4 with TRBJ2-1, with D perhaps TRBD2 (5 bases). This CDR3 is built from 13 residues. Trimming pared 3 bases from V and 9 bases from J, leaving 12 bases between. The DNA of the CDR3 is TGTGCCAGCAGTTTGGAGTGGAGCGGTGAGCAGTTCTTC. Residues: CASSLEWSGEQFF.

The V gene is TRBV13, the J gene TRBJ2-3; 8 bases line up with TRBD2. The germline CDR1 and CDR2 sequences are PRHDT and FYEKMQ (reference sequence). V gave up 6 bases and J gave up 5 bases; unmatched junction bases: 10. This CDR3 region has 15 residues. The CDR3 DNA reads TGTGCCAGCAGTGTAAAGCGGGAGATCCTAGATACGCAGTATTTT. Translated: CASSVKREILDTQYF.

The chain couples TRBV20-1 to TRBJ1-5; D is possibly TRBD1 (6 bases). This CDR3 has 14 residues. The ends were cut back, 5 bases at V and 2 bases at J, with 13 bases in the middle. CDR1 is DFQATT, CDR2 SNEGSKA, per germline (reference sequence). DNA of the CDR3: TGCAGTGCTGGGGGACAAGTGGGCAATCAGCCCCAGCATTTT. Translation: CSAGGQVGNQPQHF.

This clonotype was detected ten times or more. The chain carries TRBV18 and TRBJ2-3; D unclear. The CDR3 is made up of 14 amino acids. Per the germline V gene, CDR1 is KGHSH and CDR2 is LQKENI. V was pared by 3 bases and J by 0 bases, with 7 bases between. The CDR3 loop reads CASSPLPSTDTQYF. The CDR3 DNA reads TGTGCCAGCTCACCGCTGCCTAGCACAGATACGCAGTATTTT. Combining the CDR3 with reference TRBV18 and TRBJ2-3 gives the whole variable domain NAGVMQNPRHLVRRRGQEARLRCSPMKGHSHVYWYRQLPEEGLKFMVYLQKENIIDESGMPKERFSAEFPKEGPSILRIQQVVRGDSAAYFCASSPLPSTDTQYFGPGTRLTVL.